The entry below gives a single T cell receptor beta chain sequence along with its context. Method: immunoSEQ multiplex PCR; TCRdb's copy keeps in-frame clones and lacks some. Found here are 300,000 to 400,000 clones, approximately 88% of them singletons; the top ten hold 0.95% to 1%. Per the germline V gene, CDR1 is SGHAT and CDR2 is FQNNGV. CDR3 length: 12 residues. Trimming took 6 bases from V and 1 from J, leaving 6 bases between them. The data are from a study of blood T cell repertoires in COVID-19. The J gene is TRBJ1-1, the V gene TRBV11-2; D unclear. Specimen: PBMCs or T cells enriched from blood (not recorded which). This clonotype was obtained from a woman aged 25 to 45 with acute COVID-19. The CDR3 here is CASSSGNTEAFF. The CDR3 nucleotides read TGTGCCAGCAGTTCGGGGAACACTGAAGCTTTCTTT.